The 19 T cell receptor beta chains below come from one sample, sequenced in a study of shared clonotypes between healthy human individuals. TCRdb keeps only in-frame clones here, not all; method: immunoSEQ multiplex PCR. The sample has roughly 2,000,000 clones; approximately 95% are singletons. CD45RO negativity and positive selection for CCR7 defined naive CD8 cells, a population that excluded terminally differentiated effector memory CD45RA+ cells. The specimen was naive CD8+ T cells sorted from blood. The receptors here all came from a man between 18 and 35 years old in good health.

The CDR3 loop reads CASSVPEGGPRTDTQYF. The DNA of the CDR3 is TGTGCCAGCAGTGTCCCGGAGGGGGGCCCACGCACAGATACGCAGTATTTT. The rearrangement links TRBV2 to TRBJ2-3; D assignment may be TRBD1 or TRBD2 (6 bases each). V lost 4 bases to trimming and J lost 1 base, with 18 bases between them. The CDR3 totals 17 residues. Germline V lookup: CDR1 SNHLY, CDR2 FYNNEI.

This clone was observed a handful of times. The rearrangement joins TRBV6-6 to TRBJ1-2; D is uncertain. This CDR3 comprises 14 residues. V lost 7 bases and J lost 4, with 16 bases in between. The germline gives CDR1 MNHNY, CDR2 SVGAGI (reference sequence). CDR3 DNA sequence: TGTGCCAGCACCTCGGGCCAGGTGGTCTATGGCTACACCTTC. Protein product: CASTSGQVVYGYTF.

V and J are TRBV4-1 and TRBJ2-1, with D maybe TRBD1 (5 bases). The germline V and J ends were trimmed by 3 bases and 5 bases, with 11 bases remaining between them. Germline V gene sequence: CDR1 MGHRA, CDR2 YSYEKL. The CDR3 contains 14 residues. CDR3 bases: TGCGCCAGCAGCCAGAACTTAGGGGACAATGAGCAGTTCTTC. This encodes CASSQNLGDNEQFF.

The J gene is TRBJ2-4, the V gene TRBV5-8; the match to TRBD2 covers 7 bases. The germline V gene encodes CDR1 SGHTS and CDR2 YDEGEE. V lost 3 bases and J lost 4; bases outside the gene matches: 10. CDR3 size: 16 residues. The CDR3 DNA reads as TGTGCCAGCAGCTGGGGACCAGCGGGGCAAAAAAACATTCAGTACTTC. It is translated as CASSWGPAGQKNIQYF.

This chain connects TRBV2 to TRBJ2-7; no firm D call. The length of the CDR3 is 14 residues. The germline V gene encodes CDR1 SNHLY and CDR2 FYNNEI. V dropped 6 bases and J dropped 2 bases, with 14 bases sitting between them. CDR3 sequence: CASRERATAYEQYF. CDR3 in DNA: TGTGCCAGCAGGGAAAGGGCTACCGCCTACGAGCAGTACTTC.

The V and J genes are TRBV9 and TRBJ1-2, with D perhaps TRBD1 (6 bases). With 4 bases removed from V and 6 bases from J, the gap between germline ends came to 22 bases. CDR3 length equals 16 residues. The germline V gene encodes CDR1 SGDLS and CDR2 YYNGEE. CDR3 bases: TGTGCCAGCAGCTCAACCCCCTTGACAGGACCGCATGGCTACACCTTC. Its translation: CASSSTPLTGPHGYTF.

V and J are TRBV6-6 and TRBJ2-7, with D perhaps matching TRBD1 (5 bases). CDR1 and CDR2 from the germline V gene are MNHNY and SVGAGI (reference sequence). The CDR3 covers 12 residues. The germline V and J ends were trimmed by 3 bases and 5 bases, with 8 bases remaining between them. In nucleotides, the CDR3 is TGTGCCAGCAGTTATCAAGGGGACGAGCAGTACTTC. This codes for CASSYQGDEQYF.

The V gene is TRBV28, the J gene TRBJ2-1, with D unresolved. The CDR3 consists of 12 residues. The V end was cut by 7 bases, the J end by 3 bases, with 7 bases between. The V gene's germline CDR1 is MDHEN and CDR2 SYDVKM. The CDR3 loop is CASTIGYNEQFF. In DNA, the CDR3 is TGTGCCAGCACGATTGGCTACAATGAGCAGTTCTTC.

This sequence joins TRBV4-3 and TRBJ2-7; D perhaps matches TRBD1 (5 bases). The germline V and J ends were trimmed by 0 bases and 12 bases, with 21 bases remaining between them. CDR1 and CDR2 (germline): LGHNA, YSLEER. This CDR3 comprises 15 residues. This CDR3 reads CASSQDRTMNSGLYF. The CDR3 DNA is TGCGCCAGCAGCCAAGATCGGACAATGAACTCCGGGTTGTACTTC.

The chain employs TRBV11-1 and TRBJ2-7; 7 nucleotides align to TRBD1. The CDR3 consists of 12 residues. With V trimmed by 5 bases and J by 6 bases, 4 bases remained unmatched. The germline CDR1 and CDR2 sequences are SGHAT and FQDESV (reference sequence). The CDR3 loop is CASSRQGLEQYF. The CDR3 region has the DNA TGTGCCAGCAGCCGACAGGGTCTCGAGCAGTACTTC.

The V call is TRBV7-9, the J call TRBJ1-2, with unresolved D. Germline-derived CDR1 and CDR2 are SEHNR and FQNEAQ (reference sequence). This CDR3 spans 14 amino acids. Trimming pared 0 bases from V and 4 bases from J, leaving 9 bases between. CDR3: CASSLAFESYGYTF. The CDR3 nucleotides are TGTGCCAGCAGCTTAGCGTTTGAGAGCTATGGCTACACCTTC.

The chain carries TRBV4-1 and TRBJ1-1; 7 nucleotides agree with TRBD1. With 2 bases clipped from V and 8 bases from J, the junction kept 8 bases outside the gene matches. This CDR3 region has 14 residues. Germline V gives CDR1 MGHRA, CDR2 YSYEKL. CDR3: CASSQPQGQLEAFF. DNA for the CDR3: TGCGCCAGCAGCCAACCACAGGGACAGCTGGAAGCTTTCTTT.

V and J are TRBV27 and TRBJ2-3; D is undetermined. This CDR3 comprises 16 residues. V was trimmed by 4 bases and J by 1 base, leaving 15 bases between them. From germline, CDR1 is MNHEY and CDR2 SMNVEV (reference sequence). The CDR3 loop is CASSSVLVAGTDTQYF. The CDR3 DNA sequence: TGTGCCAGCAGTTCCGTCCTAGTGGCGGGCACAGATACGCAGTATTTT.

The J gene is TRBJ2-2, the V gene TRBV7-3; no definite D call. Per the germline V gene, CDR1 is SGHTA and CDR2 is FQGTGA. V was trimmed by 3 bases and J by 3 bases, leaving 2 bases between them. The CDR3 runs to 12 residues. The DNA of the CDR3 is TGTGCCAGCAGCTTCGACACCGGGGAGCTGTTTTTT. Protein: CASSFDTGELFF.

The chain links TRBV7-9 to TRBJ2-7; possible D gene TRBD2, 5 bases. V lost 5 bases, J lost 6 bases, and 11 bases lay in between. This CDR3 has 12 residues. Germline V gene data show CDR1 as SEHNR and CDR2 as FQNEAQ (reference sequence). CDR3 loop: CASSLIGGEQYF. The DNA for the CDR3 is TGTGCCAGCAGCCTAATAGGAGGCGAGCAGTACTTC.

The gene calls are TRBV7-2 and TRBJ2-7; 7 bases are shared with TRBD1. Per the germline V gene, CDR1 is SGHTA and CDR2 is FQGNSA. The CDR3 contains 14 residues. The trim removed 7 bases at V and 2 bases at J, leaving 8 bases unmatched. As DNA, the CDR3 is TGTGCCAGCACTTTCCTTCAGGGGGCCTACGAGCAGTACTTC. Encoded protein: CASTFLQGAYEQYF.

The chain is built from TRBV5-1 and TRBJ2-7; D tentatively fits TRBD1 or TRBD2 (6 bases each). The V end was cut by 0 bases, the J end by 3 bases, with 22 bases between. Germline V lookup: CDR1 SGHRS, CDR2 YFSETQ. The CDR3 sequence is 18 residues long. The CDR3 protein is CASSLEGRGAFPYYEQYF. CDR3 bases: TGCGCCAGCAGCTTGGAAGGTAGGGGGGCTTTCCCCTACTACGAGCAGTACTTC.

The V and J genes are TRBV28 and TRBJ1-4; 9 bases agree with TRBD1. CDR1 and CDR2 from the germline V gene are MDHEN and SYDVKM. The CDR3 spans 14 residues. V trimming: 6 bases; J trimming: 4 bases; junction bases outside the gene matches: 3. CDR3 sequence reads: CASRSDRGNEKLFF. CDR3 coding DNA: TGTGCCAGCAGGTCGGACAGGGGTAATGAAAAACTGTTTTTT.

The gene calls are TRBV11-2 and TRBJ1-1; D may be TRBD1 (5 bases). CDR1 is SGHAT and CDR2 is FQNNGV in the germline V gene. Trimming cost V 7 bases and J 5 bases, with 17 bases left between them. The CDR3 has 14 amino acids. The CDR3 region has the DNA TGTGCCAGCAACCCAGGAGGGGCGCTGACTGAAGCTTTCTTT. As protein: CASNPGGALTEAFF. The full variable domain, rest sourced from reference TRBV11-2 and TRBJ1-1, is EAGVAQSPRYKIIEKRQSVAFWCNPISGHATLYWYQQILGQGPKLLIQFQNNGVVDDSQLPKDRFSAERLKGVDSTLKIQPAKLEDSAVYLCASNPGGALTEAFFGQGTRLTVV.